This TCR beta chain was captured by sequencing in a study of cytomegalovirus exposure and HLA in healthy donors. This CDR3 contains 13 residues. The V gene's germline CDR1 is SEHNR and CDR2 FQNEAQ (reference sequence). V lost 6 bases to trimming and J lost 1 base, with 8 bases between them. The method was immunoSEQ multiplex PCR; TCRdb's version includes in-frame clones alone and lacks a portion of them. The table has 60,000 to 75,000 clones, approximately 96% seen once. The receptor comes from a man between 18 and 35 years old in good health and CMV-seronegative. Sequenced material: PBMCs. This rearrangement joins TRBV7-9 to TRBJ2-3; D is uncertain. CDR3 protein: CASSPEGTDTQYF. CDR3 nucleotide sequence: TGTGCCAGCAGTCCCGAGGGCACAGATACGCAGTATTTT.